This T cell receptor (beta chain) is from a study of blood T cell repertoires in COVID-19. Study overall: The United States, Italy and Spain supplied acute and convalescent COVID-19 samples. The analysed material was cDNA or gDNA that came from T cells, B-cell-depleted T cells, or PBMCs.

In the study's own analysis: Estimation of nucleated cell counts relied on the amplification of reference gene primers. This table comes from immunoSEQ multiplex PCR, and its TCRdb copy is limited to in-frame clones, with some not included. Clone size and the V and J calls come from that table; the DNA yielded D and trimming. The sample lists some 280,000 clones, 85% seen once, with around 4% in the top ten. V gave up 5 bases and J gave up 0 bases; unmatched junction bases: 1. The germline V gene encodes CDR1 LNHNV and CDR2 YYDKDF (reference sequence). This CDR3 spans 14 amino acids. The receptor was isolated from a woman between 45 and 65 years old with active or convalescent COVID-19. The material sequenced was peripheral blood. The chain links TRBV15 to TRBJ2-1; 7 nucleotides align to TRBD2. CDR3 coding DNA: TGTGCCACCAGCGGGGGGGGCTCCTACAATGAGCAGTTCTTC. This gives the protein CATSGGGSYNEQFF.